The clone carrying this T cell receptor (delta chain) was picked up many times. Other DNA sequences in the sample encode the same CDR3. TCRdb re-processed the RT-PCR reads via CATT. This table has some 16,000 delta-chain clones, approximately 8.8% appearing once. The data are from a study of gamma-delta T cells after stem cell transplantation. Germline V gives CDR1 GEAIGNYY, CDR2 EKD. With 0 bases removed from V and 0 bases from J, the gap between germline ends came to 28 bases. The CDR3 covers 21 residues. This chain joins TRDV2 and TRDJ1, with D possibly being TRDD2 (6 bases). This TCR was recovered from a human donor. It is not recorded whose cells these are; they may come from a transplant donor. Sequences were obtained from gamma-delta T cells. Here the CDR3 reads CACDTIESYESTGQYTDKLIF. The DNA for the CDR3 is TGTGCCTGTGACACCATTGAGTCCTACGAGAGTACTGGCCAGTACACCGATAAACTCATCTTT.